This T cell receptor (beta chain) was captured by sequencing in a study of PD-L1 blockade in urothelial cancer. Study-level findings and limits: A single FFPE tumor sample was taken per patient, not immediately before treatment.

Produced via immunoSEQ multiplex PCR; TCRdb's table is partial and in-frame only. The sample lists some 2,500 clones; about 30% were seen once. This clone is classed as medium-sized. Antigen: not known. The clonotype comes from a man between 70 and 80 years old with urothelial cancer. Sequenced here: tumor tissue, sampled before atezolizumab (anti-PD-L1) treatment.

The chain's CDR3 is CASSLRGRKGQPQHF. The CDR3 DNA is TGTGCCAGCAGCTTAAGGGGGCGAAAGGGTCAGCCCCAGCATTTT. This chain links TRBV11-3 with TRBJ1-5; 7 bases fit TRBD1. CDR3 size: 15 residues. Germline V gene data show CDR1 as SGHNT and CDR2 as YENEEA. Germline trimming cut 2 bases from V and 6 bases from J; bases unmatched to any gene: 7.